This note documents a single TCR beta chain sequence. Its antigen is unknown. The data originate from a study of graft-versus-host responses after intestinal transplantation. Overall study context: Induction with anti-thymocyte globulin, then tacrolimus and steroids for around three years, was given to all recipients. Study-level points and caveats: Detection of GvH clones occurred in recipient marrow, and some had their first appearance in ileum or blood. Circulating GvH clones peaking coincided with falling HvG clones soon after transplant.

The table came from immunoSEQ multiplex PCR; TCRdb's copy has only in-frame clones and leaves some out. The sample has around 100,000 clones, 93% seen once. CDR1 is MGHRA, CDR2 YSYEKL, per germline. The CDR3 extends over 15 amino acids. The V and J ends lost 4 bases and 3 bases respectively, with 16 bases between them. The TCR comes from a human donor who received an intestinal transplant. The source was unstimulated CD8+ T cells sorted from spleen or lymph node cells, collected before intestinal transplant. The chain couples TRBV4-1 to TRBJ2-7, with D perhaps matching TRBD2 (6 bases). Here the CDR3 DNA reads TGCGCCAGCAGCCTTACATCCGGGACTCACTACGAGCAGTACTTC. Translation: CASSLTSGTHYEQYF.